The present T cell receptor (beta chain) was sequenced within a study of Ad26.COV2.S vaccination and SARS-CoV-2 variants. Treatment indicated: around 19 received Ad26.COV2.S at low or high dose, single or two shots; several received placebo; per-sample allocation not given. The samples date from day 63 after the first vaccine or placebo injection. Some clones are missing from TCRdb's copy, which holds only in-frame ones; the method was immunoSEQ multiplex PCR. The sample lists about 400,000 clones, approximately 91% occurring once. The clonotype originates from a person between 18 and 65 years old who received the Ad26.COV2.S COVID-19 vaccine or a placebo. Specimen: peripheral blood, collected in a trial of Ad26.COV2.S vaccine versus placebo.

CDR3 residues: CASSLTPGRGGGELFF. CDR3 in DNA: TGTGCCAGCAGTTTAACGCCAGGGCGGGGCGGTGGGGAGCTGTTTTTT. The V call is TRBV27, the J call TRBJ2-2, with D perhaps TRBD2 (6 bases). CDR3 length: 16 amino acids. The V end was cut by 2 bases, the J end by 8 bases, with 18 bases between. Germline V CDR1 and CDR2: MNHEY, SMNVEV (reference sequence).